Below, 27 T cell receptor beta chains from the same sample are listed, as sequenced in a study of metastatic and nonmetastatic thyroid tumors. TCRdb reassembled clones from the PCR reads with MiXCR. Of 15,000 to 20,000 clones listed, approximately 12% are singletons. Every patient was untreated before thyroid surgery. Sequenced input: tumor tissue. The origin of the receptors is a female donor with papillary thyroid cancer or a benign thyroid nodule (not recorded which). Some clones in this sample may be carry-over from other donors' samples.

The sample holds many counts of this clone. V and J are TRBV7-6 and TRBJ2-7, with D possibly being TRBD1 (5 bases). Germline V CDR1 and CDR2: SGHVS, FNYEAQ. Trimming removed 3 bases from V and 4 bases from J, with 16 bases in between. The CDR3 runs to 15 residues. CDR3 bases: TGTGCCAGCAGCTTCGATCCAGACAGAGCTTACGAGCAGTACTTC. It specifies CASSFDPDRAYEQYF. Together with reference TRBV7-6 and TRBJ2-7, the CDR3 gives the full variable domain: GAGVSQSPRYKVTKRGQDVALRCDPISGHVSLYWYRQALGQGPEFLTYFNYEAQQDKSGLPNDRFSAERPEGSISTLTIQRTEQRDSAMYRCASSFDPDRAYEQYFGPGTRLTVT.

The CDR3 DNA reads TGTGCCAGCAGTTTTTTGGGGGGGGGTGAGACCCAGTACTTC. Its translation: CASSFLGGGETQYF. V usage is TRBV27 and J usage is TRBJ2-5, with 7 positions matching TRBD2. CDR3 size: 14 residues. Trimming took 3 bases from V and 5 from J; bases not matched to a gene: 6. Germline CDR1 reads MNHEY; CDR2 reads SMNVEV (reference sequence).

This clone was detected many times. The CDR3: CASSLAYVRGIAGANVLTF. In DNA form, the CDR3 reads TGTGCCAGCAGCTTAGCATATGTGCGGGGGATTGCTGGGGCCAACGTCCTGACTTTC. V is TRBV7-2 and J is TRBJ2-6, with 7 nucleotides matching TRBD2. Per the germline V gene, CDR1 is SGHTA and CDR2 is FQGNSA. V shed 0 bases, J shed 2 bases, and the junction held 10 bases outside the gene matches. The CDR3 has 19 residues.

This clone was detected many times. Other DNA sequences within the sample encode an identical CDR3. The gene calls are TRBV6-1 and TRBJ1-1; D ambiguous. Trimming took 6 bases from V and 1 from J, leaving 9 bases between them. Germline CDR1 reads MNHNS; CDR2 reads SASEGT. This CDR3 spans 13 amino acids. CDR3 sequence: CASSPGGNTEAFF. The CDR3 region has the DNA TGTGCCAGCAGCCCGGGTGGGAACACTGAAGCTTTCTTT.

The CDR3 DNA follows: TGTGCCAGCTGGGATAGCGGGACTAACACAGATACGCAGTATTTT. Protein: CASWDSGTNTDTQYF. The chain is built from TRBV6-1 and TRBJ2-3; 8 bases are a match to TRBD2. This CDR3 has 15 residues. The J segment lost 2 bases and the V segment lost 8 bases, leaving 9 bases of the junction unmatched. Per the germline V gene, CDR1 is MNHNS and CDR2 is SASEGT.

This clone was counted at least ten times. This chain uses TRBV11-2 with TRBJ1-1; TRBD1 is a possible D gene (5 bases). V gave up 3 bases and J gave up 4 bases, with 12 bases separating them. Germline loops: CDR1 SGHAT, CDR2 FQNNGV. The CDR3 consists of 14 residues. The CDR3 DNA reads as TGTGCCAGCAGCTTTGGGGCATGGGGCACTGAAGCTTTCTTT. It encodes CASSFGAWGTEAFF. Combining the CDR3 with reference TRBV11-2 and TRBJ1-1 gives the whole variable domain EAGVAQSPRYKIIEKRQSVAFWCNPISGHATLYWYQQILGQGPKLLIQFQNNGVVDDSQLPKDRFSAERLKGVDSTLKIQPAKLEDSAVYLCASSFGAWGTEAFFGQGTRLTVV.

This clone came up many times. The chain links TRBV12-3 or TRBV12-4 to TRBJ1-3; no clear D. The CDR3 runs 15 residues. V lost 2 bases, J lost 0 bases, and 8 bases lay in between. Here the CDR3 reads CASSLSASSGNTIYF. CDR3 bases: TGTGCCAGCAGTTTATCAGCGAGCTCTGGAAACACCATATATTTT.

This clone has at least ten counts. As DNA, the CDR3 is TGCGCCAGCAGTGATTTCGGGATCTCTGGAAACACCATATATTTT. Residues: CASSDFGISGNTIYF. This chain uses TRBV10-1 with TRBJ1-3; D is ambiguous. This CDR3 region has 15 residues. In germline, CDR1 is WNHNN, CDR2 SYGVQD (reference sequence). V gave up 3 bases and J gave up 0 bases, with 9 bases separating them.

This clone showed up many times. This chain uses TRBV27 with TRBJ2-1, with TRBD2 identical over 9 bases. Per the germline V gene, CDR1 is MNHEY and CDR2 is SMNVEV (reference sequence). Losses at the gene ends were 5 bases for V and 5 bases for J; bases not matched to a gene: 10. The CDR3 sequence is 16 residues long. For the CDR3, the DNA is TGTGCCAGCAGTCGCGGGGGGGCGTATAGTCACAATGAGCAGTTCTTC. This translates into CASSRGGAYSHNEQFF.

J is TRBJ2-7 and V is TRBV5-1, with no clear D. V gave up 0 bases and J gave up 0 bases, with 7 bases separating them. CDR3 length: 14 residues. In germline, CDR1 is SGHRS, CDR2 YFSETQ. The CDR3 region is CASSLAGNSYEQYF. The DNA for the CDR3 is TGCGCCAGCAGCTTGGCAGGCAACTCCTACGAGCAGTACTTC.

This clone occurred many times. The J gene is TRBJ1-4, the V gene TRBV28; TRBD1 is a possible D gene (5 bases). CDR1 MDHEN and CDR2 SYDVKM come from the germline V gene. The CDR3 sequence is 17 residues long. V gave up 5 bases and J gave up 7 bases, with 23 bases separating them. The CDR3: CASSVRLGRGISEKLFF. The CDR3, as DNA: TGTGCCAGCAGTGTGCGCCTAGGGCGGGGGATTAGTGAAAAACTGTTTTTT. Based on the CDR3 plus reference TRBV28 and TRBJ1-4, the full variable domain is DVKVTQSSRYLVKRTGEKVFLECVQDMDHENMFWYRQDPGLGLRLIYFSYDVKMKEKGDIPEGYSVSREKKERFSLILESASTNQTSMYLCASSVRLGRGISEKLFFGSGTQLSVL.

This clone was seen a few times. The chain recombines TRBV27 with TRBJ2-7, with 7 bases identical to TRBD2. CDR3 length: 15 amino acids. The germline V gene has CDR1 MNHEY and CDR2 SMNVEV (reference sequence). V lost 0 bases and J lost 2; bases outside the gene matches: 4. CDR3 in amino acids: CASSLSTSLPYEQYF. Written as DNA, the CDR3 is TGTGCCAGCAGTTTATCGACTAGCCTCCCCTACGAGCAGTACTTC.

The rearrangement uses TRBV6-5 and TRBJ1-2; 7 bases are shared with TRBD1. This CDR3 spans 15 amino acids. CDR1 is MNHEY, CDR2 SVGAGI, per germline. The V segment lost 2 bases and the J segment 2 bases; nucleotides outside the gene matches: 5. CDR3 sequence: CASSYTWDSNYGYTF. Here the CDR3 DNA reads TGTGCCAGCAGTTACACATGGGACAGCAACTATGGCTACACCTTC.

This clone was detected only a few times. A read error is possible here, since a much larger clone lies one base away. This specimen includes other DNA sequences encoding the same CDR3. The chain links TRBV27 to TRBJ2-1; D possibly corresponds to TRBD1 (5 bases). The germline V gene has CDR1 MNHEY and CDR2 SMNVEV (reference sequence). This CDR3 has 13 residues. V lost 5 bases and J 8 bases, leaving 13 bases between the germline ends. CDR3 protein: CASSAQQGYEQFF. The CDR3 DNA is TGTGCCAGCAGTGCCCAGCAGGGATATGAGCAGTTCTTC.

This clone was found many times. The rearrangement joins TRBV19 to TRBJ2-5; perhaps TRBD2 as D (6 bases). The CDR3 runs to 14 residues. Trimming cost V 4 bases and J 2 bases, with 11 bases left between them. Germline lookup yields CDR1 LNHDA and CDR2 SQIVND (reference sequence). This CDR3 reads CASSSQGGQETQYF. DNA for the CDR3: TGTGCCAGTAGTAGTCAGGGAGGTCAAGAGACCCAGTACTTC.

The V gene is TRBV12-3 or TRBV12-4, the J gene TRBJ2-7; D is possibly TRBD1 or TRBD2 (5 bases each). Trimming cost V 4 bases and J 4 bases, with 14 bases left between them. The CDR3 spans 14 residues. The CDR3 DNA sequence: TGTGCCAGCAGTTACATGGGACGGGAATACGAGCAGTACTTC. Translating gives CASSYMGREYEQYF.

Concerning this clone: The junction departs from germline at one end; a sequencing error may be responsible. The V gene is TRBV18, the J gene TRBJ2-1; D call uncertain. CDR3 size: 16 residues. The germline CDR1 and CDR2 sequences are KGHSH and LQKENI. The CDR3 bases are TGTGCCAGCTCACTGGCGCCGGGCCATCCCAACAATGAGCGGTTCTTC. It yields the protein CASSLAPGHPNNERFF.

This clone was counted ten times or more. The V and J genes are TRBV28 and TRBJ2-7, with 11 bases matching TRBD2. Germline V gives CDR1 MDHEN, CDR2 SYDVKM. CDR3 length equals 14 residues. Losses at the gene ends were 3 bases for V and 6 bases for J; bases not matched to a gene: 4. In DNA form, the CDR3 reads TGTGCCAGCAGTTTGGCTAGCGGGAGGATCGAGCAGTACTTC. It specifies CASSLASGRIEQYF.

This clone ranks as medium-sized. The CDR3 sequence is CSTHQGENGYGYTF. CDR3 bases: TGCAGTACTCATCAAGGGGAGAACGGCTATGGCTACACCTTC. This rearrangement joins TRBV20-1 to TRBJ1-2; possible D gene TRBD1, 5 bases. CDR3 size: 14 residues. From germline, CDR1 is DFQATT and CDR2 SNEGSKA (reference sequence). V lost 8 bases and J 4 bases, leaving 20 bases between the germline ends.

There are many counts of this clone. The CDR3 protein is CSAYSGGAGYTLTDTQYF. The CDR3 DNA reads as TGCAGTGCTTATAGCGGGGGGGCCGGTTATACCCTGACAGATACGCAGTATTTT. This chain joins TRBV20-1 and TRBJ2-3; TRBD2 matches at 11 bases. This CDR3 region has 18 residues. After removal of 5 bases from V and 3 bases from J, the junction contained 16 bases not matched to a gene. In germline, CDR1 is DFQATT, CDR2 SNEGSKA (reference sequence).

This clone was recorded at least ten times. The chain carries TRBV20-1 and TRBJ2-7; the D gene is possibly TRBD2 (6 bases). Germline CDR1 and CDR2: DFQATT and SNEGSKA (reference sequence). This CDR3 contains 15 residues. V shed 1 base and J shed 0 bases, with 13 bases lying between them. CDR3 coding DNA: TGCAGTGCTAGAGGAAGATGGGACTCCTCCTACGAGCAGTACTTC. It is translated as CSARGRWDSSYEQYF.

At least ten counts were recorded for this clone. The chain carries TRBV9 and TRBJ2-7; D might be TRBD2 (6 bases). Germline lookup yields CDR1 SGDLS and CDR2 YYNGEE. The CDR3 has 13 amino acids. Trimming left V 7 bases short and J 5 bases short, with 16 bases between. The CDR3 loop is CASGGRPDNEQYF. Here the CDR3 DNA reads TGTGCCAGCGGGGGGAGGCCCGACAACGAGCAGTACTTC.

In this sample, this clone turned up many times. Written as DNA, the CDR3 is TGTGCCAGCAGTTTAACTCGTCACTACAATGAGCAGTTCTTC. Translating it yields CASSLTRHYNEQFF. The V gene is TRBV27, the J gene TRBJ2-1; no clear D gene. Germline lookup yields CDR1 MNHEY and CDR2 SMNVEV (reference sequence). The CDR3 covers 14 residues. Trimming left V 2 bases short and J 3 bases short, with 8 bases between.

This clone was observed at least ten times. The CDR3, as DNA: TGTGCCAGCAGCTTTCTGACTAGCGGAGACAATGAGCAGTTCTTC. It codes for CASSFLTSGDNEQFF. V is TRBV11-2 and J is TRBJ2-1, with 9 nucleotides matching TRBD2. The ends lost 3 bases at V and 5 bases at J; junction bases unmatched: 5. The CDR3 sequence is 15 residues long. Germline loops: CDR1 SGHAT, CDR2 FQNNGV.

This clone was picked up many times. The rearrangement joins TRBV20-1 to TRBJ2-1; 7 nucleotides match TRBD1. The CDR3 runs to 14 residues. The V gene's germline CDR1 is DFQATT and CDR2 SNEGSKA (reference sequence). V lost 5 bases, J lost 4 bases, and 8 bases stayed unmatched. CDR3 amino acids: CSASPGTAYNEQFF. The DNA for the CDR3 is TGCAGTGCTTCACCAGGGACAGCTTACAATGAGCAGTTCTTC.

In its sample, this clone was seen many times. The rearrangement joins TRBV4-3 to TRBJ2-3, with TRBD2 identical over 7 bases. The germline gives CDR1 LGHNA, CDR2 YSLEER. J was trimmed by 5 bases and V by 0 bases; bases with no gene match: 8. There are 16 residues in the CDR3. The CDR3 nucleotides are TGCGCCAGCAGCCAAGATCGGGACCCGGGGGGAGATACGCAGTATTTT. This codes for CASSQDRDPGGDTQYF.

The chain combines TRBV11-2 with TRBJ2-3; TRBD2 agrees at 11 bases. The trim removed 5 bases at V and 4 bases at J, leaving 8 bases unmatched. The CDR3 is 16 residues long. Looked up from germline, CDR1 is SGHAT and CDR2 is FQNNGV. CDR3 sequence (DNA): TGTGCCAGCAGCCGTCTTAGCGGGGGGGCATCAGATACGCAGTATTTT. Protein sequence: CASSRLSGGASDTQYF.